The 31 T cell receptor beta chains listed next were all sequenced from one sample in a study of Graves' ophthalmopathy and Graves' hyperthyroidism (dated by TCRdb to between 2018 and 2020). Sequencing relied on an Illumina HiSeq 2000. For repertoire sequencing, TCR beta CDR3 regions were amplified from RNA transcripts. A first-round RT-PCR used HTBI primers with the Qiagen OneStep RT-PCR kit, followed by a second-round multiplex PCR, size selection and purification. TCRdb ran its own pipeline on the public reads, namely fastp trimming at Q25 and MiXCR clone calling, and kept in-frame beta chains. CDR3 protein duplicates are merged, each entry listing the most common genes and DNA. This sample gives 620,000 or so distinct CDR3 sequences in total; about a fifth of them show up just once. The ten largest clones take up roughly 6.9% of the sample. Sequenced: peripheral blood. The origin of the receptors is a woman younger than 35 with stable Graves' hyperthyroidism. Some clones in this sample may be carry-over from other donors' samples. Donor details come from another sample of the same person, matched by shared clones.

This chain connects TRBV19 to TRBJ2-2; 8 positions match TRBD1. Germline values: CDR1 LNHDA, CDR2 SQIVND (reference sequence). The CDR3 extends over 14 amino acids. Losses at the gene ends were 10 bases for V and 3 bases for J; bases not matched to a gene: 7. The CDR3 sequence is CATTDRVDTGELFF. In DNA form, the CDR3 reads TGTGCCACAACGGACAGGGTCGACACCGGGGAGCTGTTTTTT.

V gene TRBV2 combines with J gene TRBJ2-4; TRBD1 matches 7 bases. Trimming cost V 6 bases and J 11 bases; bases outside gene matches: 16. Germline CDR1 and CDR2: SNHLY and FYNNEI. CDR3 size: 15 residues. CDR3 amino acids: CASRGTAVTKLVQYF. CDR3 in DNA: TGTGCCAGCAGGGGGACAGCGGTAACAAAATTGGTTCAGTACTTC.

In its sample, this clonotype was seen many times. The rearrangement uses TRBV4-2 and TRBJ1-1; maybe TRBD1 (6 bases). The germline CDR1 and CDR2 sequences are LGHNA and YNFKEQ. The CDR3 is 14 amino acids. Trimming took 4 bases from V and 11 from J, leaving 20 bases between them. The CDR3 is CASSLGPLDRWAFF. CDR3 bases: TGTGCCAGCAGCCTCGGGCCTCTCGACAGGTGGGCTTTCTTT.

This clonotype has ten or more counts. The chain employs TRBV6-1 and TRBJ1-5; maybe TRBD1 (5 bases). CDR1 is MNHNS and CDR2 is SASEGT in the germline V gene. The CDR3 is 18 amino acids. V dropped 3 bases and J dropped 1 base, with 19 bases sitting between them. The CDR3 region has the DNA TGTGCCAGCAGTGATCCCGGGGCAGAGGATTGGAGCAATCAGCCCCAGCATTTT. It is translated as CASSDPGAEDWSNQPQHF.

This clonotype came up once. CDR3: CASSLAGTASNQPQHF. CDR3 DNA sequence: TGTGCCAGCAGCTTAGCCGGGACAGCGAGCAATCAGCCCCAGCATTTT. This sequence joins TRBV7-2 and TRBJ1-5, with 7 bases that match TRBD1. This CDR3 has 16 amino acids. The junction had 3 bases not matched to a gene; V was cut back by 0 bases and J by 1 base. The germline V gene encodes CDR1 SGHTA and CDR2 FQGNSA.

This clonotype was found many times. V gene TRBV27 combines with J gene TRBJ1-2; D may be TRBD1 (6 bases). The V end lost 5 bases, the J end lost 4 bases, and 14 bases lay between the germline ends. The length of the CDR3 is 14 residues. CDR1 and CDR2 (germline): MNHEY, SMNVEV (reference sequence). This CDR3 is CASSPPGQPYGYTF. The DNA for the CDR3 is TGTGCCAGCAGTCCCCCCGGACAGCCCTATGGCTACACCTTC.

This clonotype was observed a handful of times. This chain joins TRBV9 and TRBJ1-2; the match to TRBD1 covers 9 bases. Germline-derived CDR1 and CDR2 are SGDLS and YYNGEE. The CDR3 sequence is 14 residues long. Unmatched junction bases numbered 4, after V lost 3 bases and J lost 4 bases. The CDR3 protein is CASSDRGHSYGYTF. The CDR3, as DNA: TGTGCCAGCAGCGACAGGGGGCACAGCTATGGCTACACCTTC.

This clonotype was seen only once. The V gene is TRBV6-1, the J gene TRBJ2-5; the D gene is possibly TRBD2 (5 bases). The CDR3 is made up of 14 amino acids. Trimming shortened V by 7 bases and J by 0 bases, and 12 bases separated the two germline ends. The germline gives CDR1 MNHNS, CDR2 SASEGT. The DNA for the CDR3 is TGTGCCAGCAAGAGGGAAAACAACCAAGAGACCCAGTACTTC. This encodes CASKRENNQETQYF.

CDR3 in DNA: TGTGCCAGCAGTGAGGCAGGGGTCGCCTACGAGCAGTACTTC. The encoded protein is CASSEAGVAYEQYF. V gene TRBV6-1 combines with J gene TRBJ2-7; tentative D call: TRBD1 (6 bases). Germline loops: CDR1 MNHNS, CDR2 SASEGT. CDR3 length: 14 residues. V was clipped by 3 bases and J by 2 bases, with 11 bases between them.

This clonotype appeared many times. This chain joins TRBV12-3 or TRBV12-4 and TRBJ1-2; a possible D gene is TRBD1 (6 bases). This CDR3 has 13 amino acids. V lost 3 bases, J lost 8 bases, and 13 bases lay in between. DNA for the CDR3: TGTGCCAGCAGTTTCCCCGGGGGCGAAGGCTACACCTTC. It codes for CASSFPGGEGYTF.

The chain employs TRBV5-1 and TRBJ2-2; no clear D. The CDR3 runs to 15 residues. The V and J ends lost 1 base and 3 bases respectively, with 10 bases between them. Per the germline V gene, CDR1 is SGHRS and CDR2 is YFSETQ. The CDR3 DNA sequence: TGCGCCAGCAGCTTGACAGATGTACACACCGGGGAGCTGTTTTTT. Translating it yields CASSLTDVHTGELFF. The full variable domain, rest sourced from reference TRBV5-1 and TRBJ2-2, is KAGVTQTPRYLIKTRGQQVTLSCSPISGHRSVSWYQQTPGQGLQFLFEYFSETQRNKGNFPGRFSGRQFSNSRSEMNVSTLELGDSALYLCASSLTDVHTGELFFGEGSRLTVL.

This clonotype was counted ten times or more. This chain joins TRBV11-2 and TRBJ2-5; 12 bases are shared with TRBD1. This CDR3 comprises 15 residues. The ends lost 5 bases at V and 6 bases at J; junction bases unmatched: 7. CDR1 and CDR2 (germline): SGHAT, FQNNGV. The CDR3 nucleotides read TGTGCCAGCAGCCCTCCGGGGACAGGGGGCAAGACCCAGTACTTC. Residues: CASSPPGTGGKTQYF.

This clonotype was detected ten times or more. The gene calls are TRBV6-5 and TRBJ1-2; D may be TRBD1 (6 bases). Per the germline V gene, CDR1 is MNHEY and CDR2 is SVGAGI. Trimming stripped 2 bases from V and 10 bases from J, with 20 bases between. This CDR3 is 15 amino acids long. The CDR3 region is CASSYRGYRVTDYTF. CDR3 DNA: TGTGCCAGCAGTTACCGGGGATACAGGGTAACTGACTACACCTTC.

J is TRBJ2-7 and V is TRBV15; maybe TRBD1 (6 bases). This CDR3 spans 14 amino acids. Germline V gives CDR1 LNHNV, CDR2 YYDKDF (reference sequence). Trimming left V 0 bases short and J 5 bases short, with 11 bases between. The CDR3: CATSRDLRDNEQYF. CDR3 bases: TGTGCCACCAGCAGAGACCTCAGGGACAACGAGCAGTACTTC.

This clonotype was detected a few times. The chain joins TRBV5-8 to TRBJ1-5; D is undetermined. CDR1 SGHTS and CDR2 YDEGEE come from the germline V gene. There are 11 residues in the CDR3. Trimming stripped 1 base from V and 10 bases from J, with 6 bases between. DNA for the CDR3: TGTGCCAGCAGCTTGCTGCTTCCCCAGCATTTT. Translating it yields CASSLLLPQHF.

In nucleotides, the CDR3 is TGTGCCAGTCCGGGACAGGGCTTTGGCTACACCTTC. This codes for CASPGQGFGYTF. The chain carries TRBV27 and TRBJ1-2; TRBD1 matches 9 bases. Germline V gene data show CDR1 as MNHEY and CDR2 as SMNVEV (reference sequence). Losses at the gene ends were 9 bases for V and 7 bases for J; bases not matched to a gene: 6. The CDR3 consists of 12 residues.

This clonotype has at least ten counts. The V gene is TRBV29-1, the J gene TRBJ2-5; D is possibly TRBD1 or TRBD2 (6 bases each). The germline CDR1 and CDR2 sequences are SQVTM and ANQGSEA. The CDR3 sequence is 13 residues long. V lost 7 bases, J lost 4 bases, and 16 bases lay in between. The CDR3 DNA is TGCAGCGCCTTGAGGGGGGTGGGAGAGACCCAGTACTTC. As protein: CSALRGVGETQYF.

This chain connects TRBV20-1 to TRBJ2-2, with 10 bases that match TRBD1. Germline assignment: CDR1 DFQATT and CDR2 SNEGSKA (reference sequence). The CDR3 covers 16 residues. The ends lost 3 bases at V and 7 bases at J; junction bases unmatched: 11. The CDR3: CSARGRDRGRDGELFF. The CDR3 DNA reads TGCAGTGCTAGGGGAAGGGACAGGGGCCGAGACGGGGAGCTGTTTTTT.

This chain links TRBV11-2 with TRBJ1-5; D call uncertain. V lost 0 bases and J 8 bases, leaving 8 bases between the germline ends. The CDR3 is 13 residues long. Germline V gene sequence: CDR1 SGHAT, CDR2 FQNNGV. CDR3 bases: TGTGCCAGCAGCTTAGATATGGCTAAGCCCCAGCATTTT. Encoded protein: CASSLDMAKPQHF.

V and J are TRBV3-1 and TRBJ2-1; 10 bases align to TRBD2. The CDR3 totals 16 residues. Germline V gives CDR1 LGHDT, CDR2 YNNKEL (reference sequence). V lost 1 base, J lost 7 bases, and 7 bases stayed unmatched. CDR3 loop: CASSQGLAGEGNEQFF. The CDR3 DNA follows: TGTGCCAGCAGCCAAGGCCTAGCGGGGGAGGGGAATGAGCAGTTCTTC.

The chain employs TRBV6-2 or TRBV6-3 and TRBJ1-5, with D perhaps TRBD1 (5 bases). The V end was cut by 5 bases, the J end by 10 bases, with 18 bases between. In germline, CDR1 is MNHEY, CDR2 SVGEGT. This CDR3 is built from 14 residues. The CDR3: CASSNRDPDQPQHF. In nucleotides, the CDR3 is TGTGCCAGCAGTAACCGGGACCCAGACCAACCCCAGCATTTT.

The chain uses TRBV19 and TRBJ1-2; TRBD1 might be the D (5 bases). V gave up 9 bases and J gave up 6 bases, with 17 bases separating them. The CDR3 is made up of 13 amino acids. The germline gives CDR1 LNHDA, CDR2 SQIVND (reference sequence). Here the CDR3 DNA reads TGTGCCAGATTGGGAGGGACGCACAATGGCTACACCTTC. It is translated as CARLGGTHNGYTF.

This clonotype has a count of ten or more. V usage is TRBV2 and J usage is TRBJ1-1; possible D gene TRBD1, 5 bases. Deletions cut 8 bases from V and 10 bases from J, with 20 bases between. The CDR3 loop spans 13 amino acids. Germline CDR1 is SNHLY and CDR2 is FYNNEI. This CDR3 is CASRRQGRWGAFF. Written as DNA, the CDR3 is TGTGCCAGCCGTCGCCAGGGACGATGGGGAGCTTTCTTT.

This clonotype was seen repeatedly, ten times or more. CDR3 sequence: CSGSYQETQYF. CDR3 sequence (DNA): TGCAGCGGAAGCTATCAAGAGACCCAGTACTTC. The chain is built from TRBV29-1 and TRBJ2-5, with D unresolved. The CDR3 has 11 residues. The V and J ends lost 7 bases and 2 bases respectively, with 8 bases between them. The germline V gene has CDR1 SQVTM and CDR2 ANQGSEA.

This clonotype has only a few counts. The V call is TRBV6-1, the J call TRBJ2-5; no definite D call. CDR3 length equals 14 residues. Deletions cut 10 bases from V and 7 bases from J, with 22 bases between. From germline, CDR1 is MNHNS and CDR2 SASEGT. CDR3 region: CATKLGPLMGTQYF. The CDR3 DNA reads as TGTGCCACAAAACTCGGACCCTTGATGGGGACCCAGTACTTC.

This clonotype occurred many times. The V call is TRBV15, the J call TRBJ2-5; D not certain. Germline V gene sequence: CDR1 LNHNV, CDR2 YYDKDF (reference sequence). V shed 3 bases and J shed 2 bases, with 16 bases lying between them. The CDR3 sequence is 16 residues long. The CDR3 bases are TGTGCCACCAGCAGGGCCGATGACCCTTATCAAGAGACCCAGTACTTC. Its protein is CATSRADDPYQETQYF.

Many counts were recorded for this clonotype. This chain connects TRBV12-5 to TRBJ1-6; D uncertain. V was trimmed by 5 bases and J by 8 bases, leaving 10 bases between them. The CDR3 spans 13 residues. Germline V gene sequence: CDR1 LGHNT, CDR2 FRNRAP. CDR3 in DNA: TGTGCTAGTGGTGGGTCCTTGGATTCACCCCTCCACTTT. Residues: CASGGSLDSPLHF. The variable domain in full, with the rest retrieved from reference TRBV12-5 and TRBJ1-6, is DARVTQTPRHKVTEMGQEVTMRCQPILGHNTVFWYRQTMMQGLELLAYFRNRAPLDDSGMPKDRFSAEMPDATLATLKIQPSEPRDSAVYFCASGGSLDSPLHFGNGTRLTVT.

This chain connects TRBV2 to TRBJ1-1; D ambiguous. V was cut by 10 bases and J by 0 bases, with 9 bases left in between. CDR1 is SNHLY, CDR2 FYNNEI, per germline. The CDR3 totals 12 residues. The CDR3 sequence is CAINPMNTEAFF. The CDR3, as DNA: TGTGCCATCAATCCGATGAACACTGAAGCTTTCTTT.

V usage is TRBV18 and J usage is TRBJ1-1, with TRBD1 matching over 7 bases. CDR1 is KGHSH, CDR2 LQKENI, per germline. The CDR3 has 13 amino acids. Germline trimming cut 6 bases from V and 12 bases from J; bases unmatched to any gene: 13. CDR3 residues: CASSPTGSPITFF. DNA for the CDR3: TGTGCCAGCTCGCCGACAGGGTCCCCGATCACTTTCTTT.

The V and J genes are TRBV7-3 and TRBJ1-5, with D perhaps TRBD1 (5 bases). V gave up 1 base and J gave up 7 bases, with 11 bases separating them. CDR3 length equals 14 residues. The V gene's germline CDR1 is SGHTA and CDR2 FQGTGA. The CDR3 loop reads CASSLRGFDQPQHF. For the CDR3, the DNA is TGTGCCAGCAGCTTAAGGGGGTTCGACCAGCCCCAGCATTTT.

V and J are TRBV11-2 and TRBJ2-5; 11 positions match TRBD2. This CDR3 is 16 amino acids long. Germline-derived CDR1 and CDR2 are SGHAT and FQNNGV. V lost 5 bases, J lost 2 bases, and 7 bases stayed unmatched. Here the CDR3 reads CASSRGLAGGQETQYF. The CDR3 nucleotides are TGTGCCAGCAGCCGAGGCCTAGCGGGGGGTCAAGAGACCCAGTACTTC.